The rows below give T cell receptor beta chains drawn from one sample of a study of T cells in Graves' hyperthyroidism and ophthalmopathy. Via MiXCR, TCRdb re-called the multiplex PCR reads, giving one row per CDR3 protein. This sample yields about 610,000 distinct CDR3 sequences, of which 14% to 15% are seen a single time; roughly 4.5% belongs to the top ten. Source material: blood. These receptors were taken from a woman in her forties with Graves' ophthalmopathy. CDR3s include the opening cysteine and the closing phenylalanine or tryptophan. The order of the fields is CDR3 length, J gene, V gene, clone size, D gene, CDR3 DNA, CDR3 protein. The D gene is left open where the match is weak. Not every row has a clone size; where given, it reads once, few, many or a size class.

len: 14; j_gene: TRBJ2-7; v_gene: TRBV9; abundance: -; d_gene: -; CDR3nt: TGTGCCAGCAGCGTAGGGAGGAGCTCCTACGAGCAGTACTTC; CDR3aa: CASSVGRSSYEQYF
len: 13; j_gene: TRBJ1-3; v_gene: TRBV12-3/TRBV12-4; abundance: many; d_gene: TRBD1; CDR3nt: TGTGCCAGCAGCATGGACAGGGTAAACACCATATATTTT; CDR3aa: CASSMDRVNTIYF
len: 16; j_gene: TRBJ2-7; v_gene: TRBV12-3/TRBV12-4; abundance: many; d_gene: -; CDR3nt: TGTGCCAGCAGTTTTGGCGAAGGGCTGAGCTCCTACGAGCAGTACTTC; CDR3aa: CASSFGEGLSSYEQYF
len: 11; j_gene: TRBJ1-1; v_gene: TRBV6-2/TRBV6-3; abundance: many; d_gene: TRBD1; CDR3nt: TGTGCCAGCGGACTACAGGGGCAGGCTTTCTTT; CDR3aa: CASGLQGQAFF
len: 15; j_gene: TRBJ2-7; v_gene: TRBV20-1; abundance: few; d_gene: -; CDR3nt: TGCAGTGCTACCCCAGGGTCACGCGCCCCCTACGAGCAGTACTTC; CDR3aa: CSATPGSRAPYEQYF
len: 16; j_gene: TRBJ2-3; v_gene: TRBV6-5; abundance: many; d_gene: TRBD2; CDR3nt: TGTGCCAGCAGTTACTCGGGGACTAGCGGGAGGGATACGCAGTATTTT; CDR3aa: CASSYSGTSGRDTQYF
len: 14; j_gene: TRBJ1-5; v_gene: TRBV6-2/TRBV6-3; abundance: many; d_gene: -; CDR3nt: TGTGCCAGCAGTTTCGGGTACGGAAAACAGCCCCAGCATTTT; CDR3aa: CASSFGYGKQPQHF
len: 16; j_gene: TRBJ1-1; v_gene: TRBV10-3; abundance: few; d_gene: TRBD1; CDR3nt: TGTGCCATCAGTGGCAAGGGACAGCCGTTGAACACTGAAGCTTTCTTT; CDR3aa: CAISGKGQPLNTEAFF
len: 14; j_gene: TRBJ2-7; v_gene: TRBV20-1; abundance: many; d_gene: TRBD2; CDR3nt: TGCAGTGCTAGAGATTTGCCTAGCGGGGACGAGCAGTACTTC; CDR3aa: CSARDLPSGDEQYF
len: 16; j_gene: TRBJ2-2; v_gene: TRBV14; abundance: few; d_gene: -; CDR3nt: TGTGCCAGCGCTGAAAGGCCAGGGACGAACACCGGGGAGCTGTTTTTT; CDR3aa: CASAERPGTNTGELFF
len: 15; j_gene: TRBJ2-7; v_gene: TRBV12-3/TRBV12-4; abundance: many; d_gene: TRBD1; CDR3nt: TGTGCCAGCAGTTCCTGGGACAGGGTCGGGTACGAGCAGTACTTC; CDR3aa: CASSSWDRVGYEQYF
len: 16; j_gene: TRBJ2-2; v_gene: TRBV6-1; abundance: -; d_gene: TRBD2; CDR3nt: TGTGCCAGCGATAAACTAGCGGGAGGGCCCCTCGGGGAGCTGTTTTTT; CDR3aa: CASDKLAGGPLGELFF
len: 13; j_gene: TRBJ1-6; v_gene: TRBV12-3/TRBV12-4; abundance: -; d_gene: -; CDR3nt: TGTGCCAGCTCCAGTTGGAATAATTCACCCCTCCACTTT; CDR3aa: CASSSWNNSPLHF
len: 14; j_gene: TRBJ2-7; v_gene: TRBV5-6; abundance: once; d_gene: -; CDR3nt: TGTGCCAGCAGCCTCATAGGGGTTCTCTACGAGCAGTACTTC; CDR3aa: CASSLIGVLYEQYF
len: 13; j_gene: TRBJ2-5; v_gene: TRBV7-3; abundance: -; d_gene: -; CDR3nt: TGTGCCAGCAGCTTCTCCAGGGATGAGACCCAGTACTTC; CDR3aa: CASSFSRDETQYF
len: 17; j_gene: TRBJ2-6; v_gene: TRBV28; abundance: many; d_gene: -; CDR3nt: TGTGCCAGCAGTCCACCCAGGGGCTCGGCTGGGGCCAACGTCCTGACTTTC; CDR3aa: CASSPPRGSAGANVLTF
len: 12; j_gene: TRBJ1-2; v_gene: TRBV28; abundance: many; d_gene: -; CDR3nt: TGTGCCAGCAGTTTGCCGAGGGGTGGCTACACCTTC; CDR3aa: CASSLPRGGYTF
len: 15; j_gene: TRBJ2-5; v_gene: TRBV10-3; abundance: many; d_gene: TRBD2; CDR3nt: TGTGCCATCAGTGCCGGGACTAGCGCCCAAGAGACCCAGTACTTC; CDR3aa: CAISAGTSAQETQYF
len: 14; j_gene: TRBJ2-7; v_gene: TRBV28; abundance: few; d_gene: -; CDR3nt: TGTGCCAGCAGTTTAATCGCAGGTCCCTACGAGCAGTACTTC; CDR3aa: CASSLIAGPYEQYF
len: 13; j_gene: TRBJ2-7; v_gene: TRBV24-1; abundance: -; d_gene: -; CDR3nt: TGTGCCACCAGTGACTCCACGCCTGGCGAGCAGTACTTC; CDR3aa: CATSDSTPGEQYF
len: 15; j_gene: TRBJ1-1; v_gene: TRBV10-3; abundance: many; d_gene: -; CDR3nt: TGTGCCATCAGTGAGTCCGGCGGACAGAACACTGAAGCTTTCTTT; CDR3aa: CAISESGGQNTEAFF
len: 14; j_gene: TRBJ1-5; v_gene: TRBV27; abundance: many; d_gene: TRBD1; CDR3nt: TGTGCCAGCAGTCCAGACAGGGAGACTCAGCCCCAGCATTTT; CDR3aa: CASSPDRETQPQHF
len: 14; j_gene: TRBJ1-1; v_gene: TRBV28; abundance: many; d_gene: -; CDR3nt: TGTGCCAGCAGTTATAGGAGATGGAACACTGAAGCTTTCTTT; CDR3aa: CASSYRRWNTEAFF
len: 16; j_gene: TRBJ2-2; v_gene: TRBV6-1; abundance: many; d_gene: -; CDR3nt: TGTGCCAGCAGTGAAAGGGCGGGAAAGGGAACCGGGGAGCTGTTTTTT; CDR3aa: CASSERAGKGTGELFF
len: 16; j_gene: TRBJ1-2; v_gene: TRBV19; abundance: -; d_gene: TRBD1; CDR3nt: TGTGCCAGTAGTAACCCAGACAGGGAACGGCTACGTGGCTACACCTTC; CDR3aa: CASSNPDRERLRGYTF
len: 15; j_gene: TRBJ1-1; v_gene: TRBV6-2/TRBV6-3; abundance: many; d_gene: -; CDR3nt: TGTGCCAGCAGTTCCGCAGACGGGGGGAACACTGAAGCTTTCTTT; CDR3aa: CASSSADGGNTEAFF
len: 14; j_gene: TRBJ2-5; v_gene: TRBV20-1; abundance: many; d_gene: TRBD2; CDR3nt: TGCAGTGCTTATACTAGCGGGAGTTGGAAGACCCAGTACTTC; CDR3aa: CSAYTSGSWKTQYF
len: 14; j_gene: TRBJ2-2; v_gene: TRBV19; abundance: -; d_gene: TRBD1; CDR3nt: TGTGCCAGCGCCGAACAGGGGGCTGCCGGGGAGCTGTTTTTT; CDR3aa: CASAEQGAAGELFF
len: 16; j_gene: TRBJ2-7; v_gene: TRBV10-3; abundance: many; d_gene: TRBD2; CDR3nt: TGTGCCATCAGTGGGCCTAGCGGGAGGGCCTCCTACGAGCAGTACTTC; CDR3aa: CAISGPSGRASYEQYF
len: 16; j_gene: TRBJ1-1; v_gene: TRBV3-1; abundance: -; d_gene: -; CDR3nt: TGTGCCAGCAGCCAAGATGTTGCCAGCCTGAACACTGAAGCTTTCTTT; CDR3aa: CASSQDVASLNTEAFF
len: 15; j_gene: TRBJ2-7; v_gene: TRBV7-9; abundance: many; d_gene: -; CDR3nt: TGTGCCAGCAGCGTCACGGACTGGGAAAATTACGAGCAGTACTTC; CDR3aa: CASSVTDWENYEQYF
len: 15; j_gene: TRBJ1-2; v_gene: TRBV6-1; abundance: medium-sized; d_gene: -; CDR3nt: TGTGCCAGCAGTGAAGACGTCAGCAGGAAACGAGGCTACACCTTC; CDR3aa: CASSEDVSRKRGYTF
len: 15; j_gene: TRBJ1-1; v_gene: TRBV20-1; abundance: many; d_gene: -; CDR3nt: TGCAGTGCTAGAGATCGGGCAGGCATGAACACTGAAGCTTTCTTT; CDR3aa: CSARDRAGMNTEAFF
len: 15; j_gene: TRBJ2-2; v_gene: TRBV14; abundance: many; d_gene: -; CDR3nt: TGTGCCAGCAGCCCCGGGCGCTTGGGGACCGGGGAGCTGTTTTTT; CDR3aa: CASSPGRLGTGELFF
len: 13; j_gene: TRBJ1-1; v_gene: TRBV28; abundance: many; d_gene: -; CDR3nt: TGTGCCAGCAGGGGAGCCGGGAACACTGAAGCTTTCTTT; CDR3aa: CASRGAGNTEAFF
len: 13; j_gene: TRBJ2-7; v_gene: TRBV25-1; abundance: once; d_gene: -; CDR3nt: TGTGCCAGCCGGAAAGCAAGGACCCACGAGCAGTACTTC; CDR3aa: CASRKARTHEQYF
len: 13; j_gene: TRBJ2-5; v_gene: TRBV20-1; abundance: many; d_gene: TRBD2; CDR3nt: TGCAGTGTCCCTCGTAGCGGGCCGGAGACCCAGTACTTC; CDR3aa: CSVPRSGPETQYF
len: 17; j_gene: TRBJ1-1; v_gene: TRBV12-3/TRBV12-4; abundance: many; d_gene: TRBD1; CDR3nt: TGTGCCAGCAGGTCCGGACAGGGGCGATTGGGTAGTACTGAAGCTTTCTTT; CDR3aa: CASRSGQGRLGSTEAFF
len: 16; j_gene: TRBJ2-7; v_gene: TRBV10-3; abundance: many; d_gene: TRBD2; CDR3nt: TGTGCCATCAGTGAGTCGGGACTAGCGGTTACCTACGAGCAGTACTTC; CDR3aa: CAISESGLAVTYEQYF
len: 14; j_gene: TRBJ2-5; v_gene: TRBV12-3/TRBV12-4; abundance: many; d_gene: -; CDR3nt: TGTGCCAGCAGTCGGGCGGGTGTCCAAGAGACCCAGTACTTC; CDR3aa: CASSRAGVQETQYF
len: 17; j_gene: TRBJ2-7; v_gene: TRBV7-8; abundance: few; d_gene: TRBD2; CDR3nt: TGTGCCAGCAGCTTAGGAGCGGGAACAGACGCCCCCTACGAGCAGTACTTC; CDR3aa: CASSLGAGTDAPYEQYF
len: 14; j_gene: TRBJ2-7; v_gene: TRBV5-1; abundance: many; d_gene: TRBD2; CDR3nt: TGCGCCGACAAAACTAGCGGGAGAGGTTACGAGCAGTACTTC; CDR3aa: CADKTSGRGYEQYF
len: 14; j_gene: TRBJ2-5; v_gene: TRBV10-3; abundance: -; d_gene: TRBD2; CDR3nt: TGTGCCATCGGAGGTAGCGGGAGACAAGAGACCCAGTACTTC; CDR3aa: CAIGGSGRQETQYF
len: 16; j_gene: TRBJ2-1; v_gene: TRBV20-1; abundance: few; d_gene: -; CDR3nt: TGCAGTGCTAGAGAACCGACCCCTTTTTGGGTCAATGAGCAGTTCTTC; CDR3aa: CSAREPTPFWVNEQFF
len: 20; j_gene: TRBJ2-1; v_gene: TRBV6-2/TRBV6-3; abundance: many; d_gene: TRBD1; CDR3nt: TGTGCCAGCAGCTTTCCCGACGCCCGGGACAGGGGGTTCTCGGACAATGAGCAGTTCTTC; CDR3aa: CASSFPDARDRGFSDNEQFF
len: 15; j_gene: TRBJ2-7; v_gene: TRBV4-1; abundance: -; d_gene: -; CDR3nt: TGCGCCAGCAGCCAAGATTCTAAGGAAACCTACGAGCAGTACTTC; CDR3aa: CASSQDSKETYEQYF
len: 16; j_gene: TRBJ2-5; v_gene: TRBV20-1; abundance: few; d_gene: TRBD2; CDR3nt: TGCAGTGCTAGAGATAGCCTAGCGGGAGGAGGGGAGACCCAGTACTTC; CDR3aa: CSARDSLAGGGETQYF
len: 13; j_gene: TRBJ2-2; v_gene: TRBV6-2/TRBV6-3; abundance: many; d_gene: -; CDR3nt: TGTGCCAGCGGAAGGGGCCACACCGGGGAGCTGTTTTTT; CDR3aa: CASGRGHTGELFF
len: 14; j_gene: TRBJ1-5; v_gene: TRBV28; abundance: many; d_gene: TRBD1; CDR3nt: TGTGCCAGCAGTTTTGGGACAGCGAATCAGCCCCAGCATTTT; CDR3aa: CASSFGTANQPQHF
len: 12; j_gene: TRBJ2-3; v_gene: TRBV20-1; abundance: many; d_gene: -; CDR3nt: TGCAGTGCTAGAGAGCTGTGGGAAACGCAGTATTTT; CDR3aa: CSARELWETQYF
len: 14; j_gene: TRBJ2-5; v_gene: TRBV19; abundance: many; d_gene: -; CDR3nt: TGTGCCAGTAGTATGACCCTTTGGGGAGAGACCCAGTACTTC; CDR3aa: CASSMTLWGETQYF